The rows below give T cell receptor beta chains drawn from one sample of a study of CD8 T cells in ankylosing spondylitis. TCRdb re-called the 5' RACE reads through MiXCR, storing one row per CDR3 protein. The sample records a few hundred thousand distinct CDR3 sequences, roughly 13% being singletons. The sequencing input was blood, either unsorted or a sorted T cell fraction (not recorded which). These receptors originate from a male donor with ankylosing spondylitis. CDR3s include the opening cysteine and the closing phenylalanine or tryptophan.

CDR3 protein,J gene,V gene
CASSDTGPISGNTIYF,TRBJ1-3,TRBV6-1
CSVGTDTQYF,TRBJ2-3,TRBV20-1
CASSLANRNTEAFF,TRBJ1-1,TRBV5-1
CASSPGTTSRTQYF,TRBJ2-5,TRBV6-2/TRBV6-3
CATSDSGTGGDEQFF,TRBJ2-1,TRBV24-1
CATSTHGRATGELFF,TRBJ2-2,TRBV24-1
CASSAQREVSSLTF,TRBJ1-2,TRBV9
CASRDGVEETQYF,TRBJ2-5,TRBV12-3/TRBV12-4
CSASTSGSTDTQYF,TRBJ2-3,TRBV20-1
CASSLEQGAIEQYF,TRBJ2-7,TRBV7-9
CASSLGRGGAEQFF,TRBJ2-1,TRBV7-2
CASSPVDIGWTEAFF,TRBJ1-1,TRBV18
CASTPQGQFSYNEQFF,TRBJ2-1,TRBV7-9